This entry lists 14 T cell receptor beta chains sequenced from one sample in a study of blood T cell repertoires in COVID-19. The protocol was immunoSEQ multiplex PCR, while the TCRdb copy is restricted to in-frame clones and leaves out a portion. The repertoire holds about 75,000 clones, with around 79% as singletons. The sample consisted of peripheral blood. These receptors were taken from an elderly woman with active or convalescent COVID-19.

The chain carries TRBV12-5 and TRBJ1-2; 11 bases are a match to TRBD1. CDR1 is LGHNT and CDR2 is FRNRAP in the germline V gene. The CDR3 length is 23 residues. Unmatched junction bases numbered 24, after V lost 0 bases and J lost 3 bases. CDR3 nucleotides: TGTGCTAGTGGTTTGGTACCTGTTTTTAACCCTGGCCCGGGACAGGGGGTCGACTATGGCTACACCTTC. This codes for CASGLVPVFNPGPGQGVDYGYTF.

This chain joins TRBV19 and TRBJ1-2, with D possibly being TRBD1 (6 bases). Trimming took off 7 bases at V and 4 bases at J, with 16 bases between the two ends. The CDR3 totals 14 residues. Germline V lookup: CDR1 LNHDA, CDR2 SQIVND (reference sequence). The CDR3 here is CASTQGRAAYGYTF. The CDR3 nucleotides are TGTGCCAGTACCCAGGGGAGGGCTGCCTATGGCTACACCTTC.

The chain uses TRBV4-1 and TRBJ1-4, with a weak D call TRBD1 (5 bases). Germline CDR1 MGHRA, CDR2 YSYEKL. This CDR3 contains 17 residues. Trimming shortened V by 6 bases and J by 10 bases, and 27 bases separated the two germline ends. CDR3: CASSRGSGRDRAGKLFF. Written as DNA, the CDR3 is TGCGCCAGCAGTCGAGGGTCGGGGCGGGACCGGGCTGGAAAACTGTTTTTT.

V gene TRBV14 combines with J gene TRBJ2-3; the D is unclear. Germline V lookup: CDR1 SGHDN, CDR2 FVKESK. This CDR3 spans 18 amino acids. V was shortened by 4 bases and J by 0 bases, with 20 bases between the two germline ends. DNA for the CDR3: TGTGCCAGCAGCCGTCCCCTGACCGGGTCACCTAGCACAGATACGCAGTATTTT. This codes for CASSRPLTGSPSTDTQYF. The full variable domain, rest sourced from reference TRBV14 and TRBJ2-3, is EAGVTQFPSHSVIEKGQTVTLRCDPISGHDNLYWYRRVMGKEIKFLLHFVKESKQDESGMPNNRFLAERTGGTYSTLKVQPAELEDSGVYFCASSRPLTGSPSTDTQYFGPGTRLTVL.

The V gene is TRBV4-2, the J gene TRBJ2-7, with 10 bases fitting TRBD2. The CDR3 spans 17 residues. CDR1 and CDR2 from the germline V gene are LGHNA and YNFKEQ. J was trimmed by 0 bases and V by 0 bases; bases with no gene match: 5. The CDR3 region is CASSQEPSGRASYEQYF. CDR3 nucleotide sequence: TGTGCCAGCAGCCAAGAGCCCAGCGGGAGGGCCTCCTACGAGCAGTACTTC.

The rearrangement links TRBV7-9 to TRBJ1-2; D is unresolved. The CDR3 has 12 amino acids. Trimming removed 3 bases from V and 11 bases from J, with 13 bases in between. The V gene's germline CDR1 is SEHNR and CDR2 FQNEAQ (reference sequence). As DNA, the CDR3 is TGTGCCAGCAGCTTGTGGGCCGTCGGTTACACCTTC. Its translation is CASSLWAVGYTF.

The chain combines TRBV28 with TRBJ2-7, with 8 bases matching TRBD2. The CDR3 is made up of 15 amino acids. The V gene's germline CDR1 is MDHEN and CDR2 SYDVKM. Germline trimming cut 4 bases from V and 6 bases from J; bases unmatched to any gene: 11. This CDR3 reads CASSYLMREVAEQYF. Here the CDR3 DNA reads TGTGCCAGCAGTTACCTTATGCGGGAGGTAGCCGAGCAGTACTTC.

V usage is TRBV4-2 and J usage is TRBJ2-7; a weak D match, TRBD2 (5 bases). The length of the CDR3 is 13 residues. Germline CDR1 LGHNA, CDR2 YNFKEQ. V lost 0 bases and J 4 bases, leaving 7 bases between the germline ends. The CDR3 DNA reads TGTGCCAGCAGCCAAGATAGCGCATACGAGCAGTACTTC. This encodes CASSQDSAYEQYF.

The chain carries TRBV28 and TRBJ1-2; TRBD1 agrees at 9 bases. The germline CDR1 and CDR2 sequences are MDHEN and SYDVKM. CDR3 size: 18 residues. The V and J ends lost 4 bases and 1 base, in that order; junction bases with no gene match: 13. The CDR3 region has the DNA TGTGCCAGCAGTTGCCTCCCACCGGGACAGGGCCTTAACTATGGCTACACCTTC. Its protein is CASSCLPPGQGLNYGYTF.

Notes on this clone: Within the sample, other DNA sequences also encode this same CDR3. CDR3 nucleotide sequence: TGTGCCAGCTCACCCGGGGACAGTCCATACGAGCAGTACTTC. Its protein product is CASSPGDSPYEQYF. The rearrangement uses TRBV18 and TRBJ2-7; 7 bases fit TRBD1. CDR1 is KGHSH, CDR2 LQKENI, per germline. The CDR3 totals 14 residues. The V segment lost 3 bases and the J segment 4 bases; nucleotides outside the gene matches: 6.

The rearrangement joins TRBV7-9 to TRBJ2-1, with 10 bases that match TRBD1. This CDR3 contains 16 residues. Trimming took 5 bases from V and 3 from J; bases not matched to a gene: 7. CDR1 is SEHNR, CDR2 FQNEAQ, per germline (reference sequence). The CDR3, as DNA: TGTGCCAGCAGCCCCGCGGGACAGGGGATCTACAATGAGCAGTTCTTC. Its translation: CASSPAGQGIYNEQFF.

The chain links TRBV6-5 to TRBJ2-5; 7 nucleotides line up with TRBD1. Germline V lookup: CDR1 MNHEY, CDR2 SVGAGI. The CDR3 spans 13 residues. Trimming removed 4 bases from V and 5 bases from J; junction bases left unmatched: 4. CDR3 bases: TGTGCCAGCAGTTCTGGGACAGCCGAGACCCAGTACTTC. Protein sequence: CASSSGTAETQYF.

The CDR3 nucleotides are TGCGCCAGCACCGAGATACTGTCGGGTATGAACACTGAAGCTTTCTTT. Translating gives CASTEILSGMNTEAFF. This chain links TRBV5-1 with TRBJ1-1; D is uncertain. Per the germline V gene, CDR1 is SGHRS and CDR2 is YFSETQ. Trimming took off 6 bases at V and 0 bases at J, with 18 bases between the two ends. The CDR3 spans 16 residues.

This chain connects TRBV5-8 to TRBJ1-1; 8 bases agree with TRBD1. Per the germline V gene, CDR1 is SGHTS and CDR2 is YDEGEE. CDR3 length: 15 residues. The junction had 6 bases not matched to a gene; V was cut back by 3 bases and J by 2 bases. The CDR3 reads CASSWTGFQNTEAFF. The CDR3 nucleotides read TGTGCCAGCAGCTGGACAGGGTTTCAAAACACTGAAGCTTTCTTT.